This TCR beta chain was identified in a study of shared clonotypes between healthy human individuals. Note on this clone: Its antigen is as yet unknown.

This CDR3 contains 13 residues. Trimming removed 3 bases at V and 7 bases at J, with 13 bases between. Per the germline V gene, CDR1 is LNHDA and CDR2 is SQIVND (reference sequence). The sequencing of unsorted PBMC DNA took place on ten immunoSEQ deep assay plates. Libraries were prepared by immunoSEQ multiplex PCR; TCRdb keeps only in-frame clonotypes and omits some of them. The sample records approximately 470,000 clones, over 70% being singletons. Among the donors, all were Caucasian adults who lived in Nashville, Tennessee. Study-wide points: Sample collection involved blood only; tissue repertoires are likely different.

J is TRBJ2-7 and V is TRBV19; weak D call: TRBD2 (5 bases). The sample taken for sequencing was PBMCs. This TCR derives from a woman between 35 and 50 years old in good health. Some clones in this sample may be carry-over from other donors' samples. The CDR3 region is CASSIGPSGEQYF. CDR3 nucleotide sequence: TGTGCCAGTAGTATTGGACCGTCGGGGGAGCAGTACTTC.